A selection of T cell receptor beta chains follows, all from one sample in a study of PD-L1 blockade in urothelial cancer. The method was immunoSEQ multiplex PCR; TCRdb's version includes in-frame clones alone and lacks a portion of them. The table lists around 70,000 clones, under 90% of them singletons. This specimen was PBMCs, taken around atezolizumab (anti-PD-L1) treatment. The receptor set was obtained from a man in his sixties or seventies with urothelial cancer. Each CDR3 is given with its conserved first and last residue. The D gene is left open where the match is weak. Size is stated for part of the rows, as once, few or many counts, or as a class when the clone is expanded.

TRBJ2-1 . TRBV10-2 TRBD2 CASSDSGLAGGPIARAGQFF TGCGCCAGCAGTGACTCGGGACTAGCGGGAGGGCCGATCGCCCGGGCGGGGCAGTTCTTC
TRBJ2-3 . TRBV14 TRBD2 CASSLNIRGDSDTQYF TGTGCCAGCAGCCTCAACATTCGGGGGGATTCTGATACGCAGTATTTT
TRBJ2-5 . TRBV10-3 . CAISESQGETQYF TGTGCCATCAGTGAGTCCCAGGGGGAGACCCAGTACTTC
TRBJ2-2 once TRBV7-6 . CASSPPGTGELFF TGTGCCAGCAGCCCCCCCGGGACCGGGGAGCTGTTTTTT
TRBJ2-7 . TRBV7-8 TRBD1 CASSPWTGGETYF TGTGCCAGCAGCCCCTGGACAGGGGGCGAAACGTACTTC
TRBJ2-5 . TRBV28 . CASSFAIKETQYF TGTGCCAGCAGTTTCGCTATAAAAGAGACCCAGTACTTC
TRBJ2-1 . TRBV2 TRBD2 CASKKAGTINEQFF TGTGCCAGCAAAAAAGCGGGGACGATTAATGAGCAGTTCTTC
TRBJ2-2 . TRBV5-6 TRBD2 CASSPPGLAGVDGELFF TGTGCCAGCAGCCCACCGGGACTAGCGGGAGTAGACGGGGAGCTGTTTTTT
TRBJ2-5 . TRBV5-8 TRBD2 CASSLGSLAGVETQYF TGTGCCAGCAGCTTAGGATCTCTAGCGGGAGTGGAGACCCAGTACTTC
TRBJ2-7 few TRBV10-3 TRBD2 CATYSGRAAYEQYF TGTGCCACTTATAGCGGGAGGGCAGCCTACGAGCAGTACTTC
TRBJ2-3 . TRBV11-2 . CASSARLVPLDTQYF TGTGCCAGCAGCGCCCGACTAGTTCCTTTAGATACGCAGTATTTT
TRBJ2-7 . TRBV19 TRBD2 CASSIALREGRYEQYF TGTGCCAGTAGTATAGCCCTGAGGGAGGGCCGCTACGAGCAGTACTTC
TRBJ1-1 . TRBV11-1 TRBD1 CASSLGTGRRLNTEAFF TGTGCCAGCAGCCTAGGGACAGGGAGGAGGCTAAACACTGAAGCTTTCTTT
TRBJ2-7 . TRBV18 . CASSPQTYEQYF TGTGCCAGCTCACCCCAGACCTACGAGCAGTACTTC
TRBJ2-1 few TRBV7-9 . CASSSWTADEQFF TGTGCCAGCAGCTCCTGGACAGCAGATGAGCAGTTCTTC
TRBJ2-4 . TRBV5-6 . CASSFWGGQAKNIQYF TGTGCCAGCAGCTTTTGGGGGGGGCAGGCCAAAAACATTCAGTACTTC
TRBJ2-7 . TRBV7-9 TRBD1 CASSLQGARVYEQYF TGTGCCAGCAGCCTACAGGGGGCGCGAGTCTACGAGCAGTACTTC